The 6 T cell receptor beta chains below come from one sample, sequenced in a study of cytomegalovirus exposure and HLA in healthy donors (dated by TCRdb to about 2017). The library was prepared using the immunoSEQ multiplex PCR assay. A mixture of 60 forward primers for TCR Vbeta segments and 13 reverse primers for TCR Jbeta segments was used in the multiplex PCR. The table comes from immuneACCESS by way of TCRdb, which keeps in-frame sequences with V and J called. Part of the clones is missing from these tables; in studies checked, under half for an unresolved V gene and the rest for unknown reasons. Here the sample has around 150,000 clones; 77% occur a single time. The ten largest account for 2% to 2.5% of the sample. Sample: PBMCs. Receptors were obtained from a man aged 25-45 years in good health and CMV-seronegative.

V and J are TRBV19 and TRBJ2-7; perhaps TRBD2 as D (5 bases). CDR3 length: 14 residues. V lost 6 bases, J lost 0 bases, and 12 bases lay in between. Germline V gives CDR1 LNHDA, CDR2 SQIVND (reference sequence). The CDR3 sequence: CASRMGGGSYEQYF. CDR3 in DNA: TGTGCCAGTAGGATGGGTGGAGGCTCCTACGAGCAGTACTTC.

This sequence joins TRBV5-4 and TRBJ2-7, with 7 bases lining up with TRBD2. Germline V gene lookup returns CDR1 SGHNT and CDR2 YYREEE (reference sequence). There are 15 residues in the CDR3. V dropped 4 bases and J dropped 3; count of bases not matched to a gene: 10. The DNA for the CDR3 is TGTGCCAGCAGCCCCCAAGGGCTAGCGGACTACGAGCAGTACTTC. Translating it yields CASSPQGLADYEQYF.

There are a few counts of this clone. The genes are TRBV5-1 and TRBJ2-7; 12 nucleotides match TRBD2. Losses at the gene ends were 0 bases for V and 3 bases for J; bases not matched to a gene: 13. The CDR3 has 19 amino acids. Germline loops: CDR1 SGHRS, CDR2 YFSETQ. CDR3 nucleotide sequence: TGCGCCAGCAGCTTGGTCACCGGGACTAGCGGGCAGTTTGACTACGAGCAGTACTTC. This sequence encodes CASSLVTGTSGQFDYEQYF.

This chain links TRBV5-5 with TRBJ1-1, with D uncertain. Germline CDR1 is SGHKS and CDR2 is YYEKEE (reference sequence). V shed 0 bases and J shed 7 bases, with 7 bases lying between them. This CDR3 comprises 12 residues. This chain's CDR3 is CASSLGQIEAFF. The DNA for the CDR3 is TGTGCCAGCAGCTTGGGGCAGATTGAAGCTTTCTTT.

The chain employs TRBV10-3 and TRBJ2-7; D possibly corresponds to TRBD1 (6 bases). The germline gives CDR1 ENHRY, CDR2 SYGVKD. The CDR3 has 14 residues. V dropped 8 bases and J dropped 4 bases, with 18 bases sitting between them. CDR3 in amino acids: CAIAEGTFPYEQYF. The CDR3 DNA sequence: TGTGCCATCGCCGAGGGGACATTTCCTTACGAGCAGTACTTC.

The chain links TRBV7-3 to TRBJ1-1; TRBD1 is a possible D gene (5 bases). Trimming took 0 bases from V and 6 from J, leaving 11 bases between them. CDR3 length equals 14 residues. In germline, CDR1 is SGHTA, CDR2 FQGTGA. The DNA for the CDR3 is TGTGCCAGCAGCTTAACGTTAGCAGGGCCTGAAGCTTTCTTT. Translating gives CASSLTLAGPEAFF. The full variable domain, in which reference TRBV7-3 and TRBJ1-1 provide the parts outside the CDR3, is GAGVSQTPSNKVTEKGKYVELRCDPISGHTALYWYRQSLGQGPEFLIYFQGTGAADDSGLPNDRFFAVRPEGSVSTLKIQRTERGDSAVYLCASSLTLAGPEAFFGQGTRLTVV.